The clone carrying this T cell receptor beta chain is labeled medium-sized (0.01 to 0.1%). What it binds is unknown. A library made for alpha chains picked up this beta chain off target, so its size means little. As for time point: sample taken at primary tumor resection. Samples came from roughly 72 TRACERx patients with untreated early-stage lung cancer. This sample is part of a study of spatial heterogeneity in lung cancer. V was cut by 3 bases and J by 10 bases, with 17 bases left in between. The CDR3 has 14 amino acids. Germline CDR1 and CDR2: SGHKS and YYEKEE (reference sequence). Each TCR cDNA molecule bore a unique molecular identifier. TCRdb re-called the 5' RACE reads with MiXCR, one entry per CDR3 protein. This table holds 15,000 to 20,000 distinct CDR3 sequences, approximately 6.2% found once. Study-wide points: Higher tumor mutation counts went along with higher counts of expanded intratumoral alpha and beta TCRs.

This TCR was recovered from a male donor with early-stage non-small cell lung cancer. The source was lung tumor tissue, collected at surgery. The chain recombines TRBV5-5 with TRBJ2-1; TRBD2 is a possible D gene (5 bases). Here the CDR3 DNA reads TGTGCCAGCAGCTCAACCCTCTCTAGCAACGAGCAGTTCTTC. Its protein is CASSSTLSSNEQFF.